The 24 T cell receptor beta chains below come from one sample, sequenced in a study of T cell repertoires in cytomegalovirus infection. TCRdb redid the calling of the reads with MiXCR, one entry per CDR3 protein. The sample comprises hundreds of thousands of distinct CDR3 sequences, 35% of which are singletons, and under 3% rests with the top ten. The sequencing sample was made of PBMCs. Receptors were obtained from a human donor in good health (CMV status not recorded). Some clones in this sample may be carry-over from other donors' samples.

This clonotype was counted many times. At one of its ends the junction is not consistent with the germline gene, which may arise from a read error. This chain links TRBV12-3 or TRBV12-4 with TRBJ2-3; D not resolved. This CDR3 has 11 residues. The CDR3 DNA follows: TGTGCCAGCAGCTTAGCAGATACGCAGTATTTT. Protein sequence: CASSLADTQYF.

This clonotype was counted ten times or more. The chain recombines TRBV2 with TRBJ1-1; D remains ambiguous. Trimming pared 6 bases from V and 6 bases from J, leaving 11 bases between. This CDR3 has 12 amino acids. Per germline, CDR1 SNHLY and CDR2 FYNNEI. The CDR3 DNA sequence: TGTGCCAGCAGAGTGGGGAGTTCTGAAGCTTTCTTT. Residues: CASRVGSSEAFF. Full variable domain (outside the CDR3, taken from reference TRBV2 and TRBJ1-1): EPEVTQTPSHQVTQMGQEVILRCVPISNHLYFYWYRQILGQKVEFLVSFYNNEISEKSEIFDDQFSVERPDGSNFTLKIRSTKLEDSAMYFCASRVGSSEAFFGQGTRLTVV.

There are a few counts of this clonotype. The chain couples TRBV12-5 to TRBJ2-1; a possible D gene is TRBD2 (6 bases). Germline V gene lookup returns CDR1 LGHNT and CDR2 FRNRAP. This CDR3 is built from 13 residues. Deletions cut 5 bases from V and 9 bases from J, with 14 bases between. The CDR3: CASGPRGGSEQFF. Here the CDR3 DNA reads TGTGCTAGTGGTCCACGCGGAGGGAGTGAGCAGTTCTTC.

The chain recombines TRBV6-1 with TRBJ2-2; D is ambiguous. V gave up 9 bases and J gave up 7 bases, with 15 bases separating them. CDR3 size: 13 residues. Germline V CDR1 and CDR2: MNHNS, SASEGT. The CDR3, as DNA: TGTGCCAGTGAGATAGGTTCGAACGGGGAGCTGTTTTTT. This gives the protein CASEIGSNGELFF.

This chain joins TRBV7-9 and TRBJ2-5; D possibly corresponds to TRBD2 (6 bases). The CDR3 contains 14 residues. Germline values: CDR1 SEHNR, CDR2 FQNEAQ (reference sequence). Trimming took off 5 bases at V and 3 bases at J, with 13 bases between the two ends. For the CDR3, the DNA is TGTGCCAGCAGCACCCCGGGGACTGAAGAGACCCAGTACTTC. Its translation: CASSTPGTEETQYF.

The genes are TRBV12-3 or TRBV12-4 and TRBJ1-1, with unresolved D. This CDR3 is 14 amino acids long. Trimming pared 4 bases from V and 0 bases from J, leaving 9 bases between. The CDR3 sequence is CASSSGSLNTEAFF. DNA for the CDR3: TGTGCCAGCAGTTCTGGAAGCCTGAACACTGAAGCTTTCTTT.

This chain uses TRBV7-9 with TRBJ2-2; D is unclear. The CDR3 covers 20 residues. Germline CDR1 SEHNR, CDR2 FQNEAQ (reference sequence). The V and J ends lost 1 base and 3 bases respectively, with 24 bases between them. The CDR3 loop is CASSLEPAGRARTHTGELFF. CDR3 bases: TGTGCCAGCAGCTTAGAGCCGGCCGGTAGGGCTAGAACCCACACCGGGGAGCTGTTTTTT. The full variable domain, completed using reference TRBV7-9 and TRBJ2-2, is DTGVSQNPRHKITKRGQNVTFRCDPISEHNRLYWYRQTLGQGPEFLTYFQNEAQLEKSRLLSDRFSAERPKGSFSTLEIQRTEQGDSAMYLCASSLEPAGRARTHTGELFFGEGSRLTVL.

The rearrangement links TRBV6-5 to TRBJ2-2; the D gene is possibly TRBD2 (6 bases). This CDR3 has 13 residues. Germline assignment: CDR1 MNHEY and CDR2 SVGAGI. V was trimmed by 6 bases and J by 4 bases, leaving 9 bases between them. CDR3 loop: CASRKLATGELFF. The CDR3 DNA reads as TGTGCCAGCAGGAAACTAGCCACCGGGGAGCTGTTTTTT.

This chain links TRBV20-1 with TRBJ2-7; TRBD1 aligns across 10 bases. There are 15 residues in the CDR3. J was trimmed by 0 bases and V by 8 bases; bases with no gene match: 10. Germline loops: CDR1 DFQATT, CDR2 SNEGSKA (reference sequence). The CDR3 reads CSTTGGKRDSYEQYF. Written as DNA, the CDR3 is TGCAGTACGACAGGGGGCAAGCGGGACTCCTACGAGCAGTACTTC.

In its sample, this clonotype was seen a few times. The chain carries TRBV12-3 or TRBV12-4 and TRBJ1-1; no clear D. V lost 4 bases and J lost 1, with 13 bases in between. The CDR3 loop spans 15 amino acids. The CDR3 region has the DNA TGTGCCAGCAGTTCCCTAAAGACTGGGAACACTGAAGCTTTCTTT. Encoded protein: CASSSLKTGNTEAFF.

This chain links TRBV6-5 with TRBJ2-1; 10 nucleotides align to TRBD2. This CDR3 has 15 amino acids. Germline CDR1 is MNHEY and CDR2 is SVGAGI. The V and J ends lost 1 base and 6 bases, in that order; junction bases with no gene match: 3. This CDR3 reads CASSYLAGGFNEQFF. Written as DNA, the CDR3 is TGTGCCAGCAGTTACTTAGCGGGGGGATTCAATGAGCAGTTCTTC.

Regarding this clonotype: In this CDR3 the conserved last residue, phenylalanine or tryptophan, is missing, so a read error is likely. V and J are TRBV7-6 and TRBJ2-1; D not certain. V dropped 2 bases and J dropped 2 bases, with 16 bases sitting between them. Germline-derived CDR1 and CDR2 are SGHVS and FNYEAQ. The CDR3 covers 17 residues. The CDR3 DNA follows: TGTGCCAGCAGCTTAAGCCAAACACATTATACCTACAATGAGCAGTTCTTA. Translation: CASSLSQTHYTYNEQFL.

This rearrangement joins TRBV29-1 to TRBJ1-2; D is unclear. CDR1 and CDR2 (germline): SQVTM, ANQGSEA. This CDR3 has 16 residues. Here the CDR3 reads CIPYGVTEAGSHGYTF. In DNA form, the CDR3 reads TGCATCCCCTACGGAGTAACTGAGGCTGGGAGCCATGGCTACACCTTC.

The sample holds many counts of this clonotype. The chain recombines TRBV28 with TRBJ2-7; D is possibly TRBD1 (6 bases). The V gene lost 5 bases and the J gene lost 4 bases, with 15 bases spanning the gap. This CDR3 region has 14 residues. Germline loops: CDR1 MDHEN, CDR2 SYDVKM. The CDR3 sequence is CASSPPSGTYEQYF. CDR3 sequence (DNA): TGTGCCAGCAGTCCACCCTCGGGGACATACGAGCAGTACTTC. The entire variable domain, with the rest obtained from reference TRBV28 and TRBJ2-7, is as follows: DVKVTQSSRYLVKRTGEKVFLECVQDMDHENMFWYRQDPGLGLRLIYFSYDVKMKEKGDIPEGYSVSREKKERFSLILESASTNQTSMYLCASSPPSGTYEQYFGPGTRLTVT.

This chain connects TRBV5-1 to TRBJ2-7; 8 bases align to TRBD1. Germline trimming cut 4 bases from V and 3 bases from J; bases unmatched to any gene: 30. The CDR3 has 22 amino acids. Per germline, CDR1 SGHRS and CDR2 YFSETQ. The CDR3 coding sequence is TGCGCCAGCAGCCGCGGGGCGGCGAACGGGATGGTCGGGACAGGTGATGACTACGAGCAGTACTTC. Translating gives CASSRGAANGMVGTGDDYEQYF.

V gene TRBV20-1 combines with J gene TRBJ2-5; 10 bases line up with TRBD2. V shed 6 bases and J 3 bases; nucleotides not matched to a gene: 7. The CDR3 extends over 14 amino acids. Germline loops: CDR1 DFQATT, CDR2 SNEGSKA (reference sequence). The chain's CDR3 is CSASTLAGEETQYF. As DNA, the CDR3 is TGCAGTGCCTCGACCCTAGCGGGAGAAGAGACCCAGTACTTC.

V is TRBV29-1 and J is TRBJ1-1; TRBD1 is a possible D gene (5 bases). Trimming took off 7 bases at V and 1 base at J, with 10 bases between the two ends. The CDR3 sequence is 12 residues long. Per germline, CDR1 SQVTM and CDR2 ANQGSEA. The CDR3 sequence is CSAGTPNTEAFF. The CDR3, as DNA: TGCAGCGCGGGGACGCCGAACACTGAAGCTTTCTTT.

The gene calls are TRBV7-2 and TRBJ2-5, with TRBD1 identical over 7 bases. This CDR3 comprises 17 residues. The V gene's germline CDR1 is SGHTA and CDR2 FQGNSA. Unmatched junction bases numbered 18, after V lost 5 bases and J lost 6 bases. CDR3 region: CASSLVLKQGTGKTQYF. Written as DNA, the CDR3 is TGTGCCAGCAGCCTAGTCTTAAAACAGGGGACGGGGAAGACCCAGTACTTC.

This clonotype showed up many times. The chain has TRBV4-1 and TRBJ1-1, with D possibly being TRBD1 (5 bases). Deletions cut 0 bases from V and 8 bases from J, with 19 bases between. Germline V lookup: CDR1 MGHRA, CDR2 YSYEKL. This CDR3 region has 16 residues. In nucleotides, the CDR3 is TGCGCCAGCAGCCAAGAGGACAAGGGATCGTGGGAGGAAGCTTTCTTT. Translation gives CASSQEDKGSWEEAFF.

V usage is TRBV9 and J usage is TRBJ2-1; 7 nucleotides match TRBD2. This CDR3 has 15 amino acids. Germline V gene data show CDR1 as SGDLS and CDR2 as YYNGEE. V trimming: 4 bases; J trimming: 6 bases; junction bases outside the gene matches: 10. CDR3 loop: CASSPVLARFNEQFF. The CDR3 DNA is TGTGCCAGCAGCCCAGTACTAGCGCGTTTCAATGAGCAGTTCTTC.

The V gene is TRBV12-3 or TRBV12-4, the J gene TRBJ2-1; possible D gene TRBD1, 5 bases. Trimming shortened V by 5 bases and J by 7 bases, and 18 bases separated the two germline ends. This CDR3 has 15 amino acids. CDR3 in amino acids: CASSVQGTKVNEQFF. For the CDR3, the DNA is TGTGCCAGCAGTGTCCAGGGAACGAAGGTGAATGAGCAGTTCTTC.

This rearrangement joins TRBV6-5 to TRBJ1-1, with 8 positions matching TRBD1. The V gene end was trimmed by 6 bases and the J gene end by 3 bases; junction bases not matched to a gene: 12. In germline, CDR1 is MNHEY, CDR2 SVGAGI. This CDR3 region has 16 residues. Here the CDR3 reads CASSRGQAGGYTEAFF. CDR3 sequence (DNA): TGTGCCAGCAGCCGGGGACAGGCCGGGGGCTACACTGAAGCTTTCTTT.

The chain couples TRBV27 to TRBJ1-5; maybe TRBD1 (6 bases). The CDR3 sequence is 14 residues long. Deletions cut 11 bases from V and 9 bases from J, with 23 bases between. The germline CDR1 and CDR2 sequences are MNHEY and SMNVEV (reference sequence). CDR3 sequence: CARSLARGGRPQHF. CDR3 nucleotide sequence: TGTGCCCGAAGTTTAGCCAGGGGAGGTCGGCCCCAGCATTTT.

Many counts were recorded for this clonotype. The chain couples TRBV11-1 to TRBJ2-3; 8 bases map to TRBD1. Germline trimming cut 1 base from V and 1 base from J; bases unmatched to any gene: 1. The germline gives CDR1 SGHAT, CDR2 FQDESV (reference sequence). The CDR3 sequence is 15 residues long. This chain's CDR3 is CASSLEGQGTDTQYF. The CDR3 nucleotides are TGTGCCAGCAGCTTAGAGGGACAGGGCACAGATACGCAGTATTTT.